This T cell receptor (beta chain) was retrieved from a study of T cells in Graves' hyperthyroidism and ophthalmopathy. It was RNA transcripts that yielded the amplified TCR beta CDR3 regions. Initially, a first-round RT-PCR of the TCR CDR3 employed the HTBI primer set. TCRdb fed the multiplex PCR reads into MiXCR, producing one record per CDR3 protein. The sample has 250,000 to 400,000 distinct CDR3 sequences; roughly 13% are singletons. This clonotype was recorded at least ten times. At least 3 on the Clinical Activity Score was recorded for ophthalmopathy patients, who also had NOSPECS grade at least 4 and duration under 3 months. The sample taken for sequencing was blood. This sequence was found in a woman aged 40-49 years with Graves' ophthalmopathy.

The CDR3 DNA sequence: TGCAGCGTTGGGGGGGGCGCATCGGAAGGCTACACCTTC. Translation gives CSVGGGASEGYTF. The genes are TRBV29-1 and TRBJ1-2, with D possibly matching TRBD1 (6 bases). Trimming removed 4 bases from V and 8 bases from J, with 17 bases in between. CDR3 length: 13 amino acids. Looked up from germline, CDR1 is SQVTM and CDR2 is ANQGSEA.